This T cell receptor (beta chain) comes out of a study of CD8+ T cells in alopecia areata (dated by TCRdb to about 2018). Background on the whole study: To study T cell clonal expansion in alopecia areata, the researchers applied high-throughput TCRbeta sequencing to both the C3H/HeJ mouse model and human patients. Scalp clonality was compared across normal scalp (n=4), patchy alopecia areata scalp (n=8), and alopecia totalis/universalis scalp (n=8). TCRbeta CDR3 regions were amplified by immunoSEQ multiplex PCR using 35 Vbeta forward and 13 Jbeta reverse primers. The RNA source kit depended on sample type: the PAXgene miRNA kit for fixed scalp, the miRNeasy kit for PBMCs, and the RNeasy kit for mouse skin. In humans, TCRbeta sequencing was performed on scalp tissue and on sorted CD4+ and CD8+ peripheral blood T cells from healthy controls and from patients with patchy or totalis/universalis alopecia areata. Points the paper makes about the study in general: Scalp TCR repertoire analysis is complicated because resident alphabeta T cells in normal human skin are also sequenced, whereas mouse skin is dominated by gammadelta T cells. TCR sequences shared between patients were less clear than in mice, possibly partly because of HLA diversity in the patient population. Compared with normal scalp, lesional scalp had higher clonality and more expanded CD8+ clones, particularly in alopecia totalis/universalis, a pattern that suggests antigenic drive.

Note on this clone: The target of this receptor is not known. No base qualities exist here, and no much larger clone lies one base off it.

At the junction V is shortened by 9 bases and J by 3 bases; bases outside the gene matches: 10. Spanning cysteine to phenylalanine, the CDR3 consists of 14 amino acids. Here the CDR3 DNA is all that survives: 42 bases in frame from base 1. The germline V gene (reference sequence) provides CDR1 LNHDA and CDR2 SQIVND. To prepare the library, the immunoSEQ multiplex PCR assay was applied. For TCR sequencing, RNA was extracted from every sample and reverse transcribed into cDNA to serve as template. First-strand cDNA was synthesized with SuperScript III using a 2:1 mix of oligo-dT and random hexamers. A synthetic immune receptor repertoire was used to measure amplification bias, and any remaining bias was corrected computationally. The published analysis was carried out like this. Raw reads were preprocessed for error removal, and CDR3 was defined according to IMGT conventions as running from the conserved cysteine to phenylalanine. Clonality was computed as 1 minus the Shannon entropy, with the entropy normalized by log2 of the number of productive unique TCRs. CD4 or CD8 identity of scalp clones was inferred by cross-referencing scalp TCRbeta sequences with sorted blood CD4 and CD8 repertoires. Sourced from immuneACCESS, this table was stored by TCRdb with only in-frame sequences that have V and J called. A share of the clones is absent; for the studies checked, an unresolved V gene accounts for under half, and the remainder has no known explanation. For V, J and clone size, that table is used; D and trimming come from the DNA. A total of some 100,000 clones appear in this sample, about 60% of them only once. 2.5% to 3.5% of the sample is taken by the ten largest.

PBMCs were isolated by density centrifugation and stained for CD3, CD4 and CD8, after which CD4+ and CD8+ T cells were sorted on a FACSAria. Scalp biopsies and blood samples were obtained from unaffected controls. Recombination linked TRBV19 to TRBJ1-2, with 7 bases in between that match TRBD1. The sequenced sample consisted of CD4+ T cells sorted from blood. This TCR was recovered from a human donor in good health. The CDR3 protein: CASRYVDRDYGYTF. The DNA is as follows: TGTGCCAGCAGATATGTTGACAGGGACTATGGCTACACCTTC. Outside the CDR3, residues come from the reference TRBV19 and TRBJ1-2 proteins, so the full variable domain is: DGGITQSPKYLFRKEGQNVTLSCEQNLNHDAMYWYRQDPGQGLRLIYYSQIVNDFQKGDIAEGYSVSREKKESFPLTVTSAQKNPTAFYLCASRYVDRDYGYTFGSGTRLTVV.